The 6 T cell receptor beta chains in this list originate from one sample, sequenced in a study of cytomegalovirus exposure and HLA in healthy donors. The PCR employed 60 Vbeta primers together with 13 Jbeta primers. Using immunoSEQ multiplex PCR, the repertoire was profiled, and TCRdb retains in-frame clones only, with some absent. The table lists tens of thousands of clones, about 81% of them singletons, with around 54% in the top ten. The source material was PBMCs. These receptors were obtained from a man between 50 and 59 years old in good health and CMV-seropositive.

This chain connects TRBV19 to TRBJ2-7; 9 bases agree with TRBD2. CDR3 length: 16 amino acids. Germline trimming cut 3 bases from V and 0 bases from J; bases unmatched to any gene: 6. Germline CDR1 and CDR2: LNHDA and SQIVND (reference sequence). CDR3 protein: CASSIELAGVSYEQYF. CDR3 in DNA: TGTGCCAGTAGTATTGAACTAGCGGGCGTCTCCTACGAGCAGTACTTC.

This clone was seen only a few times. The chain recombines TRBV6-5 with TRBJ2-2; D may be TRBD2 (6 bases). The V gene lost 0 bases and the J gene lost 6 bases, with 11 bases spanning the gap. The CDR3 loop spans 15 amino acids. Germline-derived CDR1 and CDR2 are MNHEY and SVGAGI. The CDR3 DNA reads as TGTGCCAGCAGTTACTCGAGTAGCGGTGCCGGGGAGCTGTTTTTT. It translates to CASSYSSSGAGELFF.

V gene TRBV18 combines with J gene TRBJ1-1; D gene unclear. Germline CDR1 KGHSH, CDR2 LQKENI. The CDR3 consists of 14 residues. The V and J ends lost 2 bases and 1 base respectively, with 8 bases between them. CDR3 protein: CASSPTYTNTEAFF. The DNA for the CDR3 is TGTGCCAGCTCACCAACGTACACGAACACTGAAGCTTTCTTT.

DNA for the CDR3: TGCGCCAGCAGCCAAGAAAGGACAGGGGGCAACTTGGGCAATCAGCCCCAGCATTTT. It translates to CASSQERTGGNLGNQPQHF. This chain connects TRBV4-1 to TRBJ1-5; TRBD1 matches 11 bases. Germline lookup yields CDR1 MGHRA and CDR2 YSYEKL. This CDR3 region has 19 residues. With V trimmed by 0 bases and J by 2 bases, 9 bases remained unmatched.

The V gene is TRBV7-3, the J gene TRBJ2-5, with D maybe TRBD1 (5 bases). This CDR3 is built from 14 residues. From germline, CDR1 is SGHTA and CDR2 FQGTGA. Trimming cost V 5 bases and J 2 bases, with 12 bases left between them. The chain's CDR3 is CASSQGGGQETQYF. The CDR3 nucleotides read TGTGCCAGCAGCCAGGGTGGCGGTCAAGAGACCCAGTACTTC.

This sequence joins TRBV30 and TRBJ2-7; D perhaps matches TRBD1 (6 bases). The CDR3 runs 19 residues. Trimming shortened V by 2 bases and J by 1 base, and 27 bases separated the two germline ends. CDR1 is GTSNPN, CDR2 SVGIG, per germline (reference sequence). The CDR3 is CAWSFTARPKQGTSYEQYF. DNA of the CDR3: TGTGCCTGGAGTTTCACCGCGAGGCCGAAACAGGGTACATCCTACGAGCAGTACTTC.